This is a list of T cell receptor beta chains from one sample in a study of T cell clonotyping in hematopoietic cell transplantation. Here immunoSEQ multiplex PCR was the method, and the copy in TCRdb shows in-frame clones only, minus some. The top ten clones hold approximately 31% of a sample with 2,500 to 3,000 clones, roughly 85% of them seen once. Sequences were derived from PBMCs, sampled 180 days after allogeneic stem cell transplant. All receptors come from a female patient in her thirties or forties who had an allogeneic stem cell transplant from a related donor, so T cells may come from the graft donor. Some clones in this sample may be carry-over from other donors' samples. Both conserved end residues are part of each CDR3. Not all rows give a size; the values are once, few, many and, for expanded clones, a class.

v_call,j_call,clone_size,cdr3_aa
TRBV5-6,TRBJ2-1,.,CASSLDSPNEQFF
TRBV6-5,TRBJ2-7,.,CASSYGGGTYEQYF
TRBV2,TRBJ2-2,.,CASSVLDTGELFF
TRBV2,TRBJ2-5,.,CASSVKGRATQYF
TRBV5-1,TRBJ2-7,.,CASRSLASYEQYF
TRBV6-6,TRBJ1-2,.,CASSYTRDSKDGYTF
TRBV30,TRBJ2-3,.,CAWGRGGTDTQYF
TRBV29-1,TRBJ2-2,.,CSVLKGAGSNTGELFF
TRBV5-6,TRBJ1-2,.,CASSLDRTYGYTF
TRBV9,TRBJ2-3,.,CASSPAQTSTDTQYF
TRBV4-1,TRBJ2-3,.,CASSNRLSTDTQYF
TRBV19,.,.,CATKEGEFAYEQYF
TRBV19,TRBJ2-3,.,CASSIGREEEGTQYF
TRBV27,TRBJ2-7,.,CASSLEVTGGAYEQYF
TRBV7-8,TRBJ2-3,few,CASSLGTSGTHTDTQYF
TRBV10-2,TRBJ1-1,.,CASSPTNTEAFF
TRBV10-3,TRBJ2-3,.,CAISGPGPTDTQYF
TRBV15,TRBJ1-2,.,CATSRELQGNYGYTF
TRBV6-4,TRBJ2-3,.,CASSSSAGSGSGTQYF
TRBV19,TRBJ2-7,.,CASAGTEYEQYF
TRBV28,TRBJ2-7,once,CASSWTGTSGLSYEQYF
TRBV4-2,TRBJ1-5,.,CASSPIAGALEIQPQHF
TRBV11-3,TRBJ1-1,few,CASSLDPRRRTEAFF
TRBV6-5,TRBJ1-1,.,CASSRDFMNTEAFF
TRBV9,TRBJ2-2,.,CASSVTGELFF